This TCR beta chain was sequenced for a study of regulatory T cells in long-lasting Graves disease. Germline loops: CDR1 GTSNPN, CDR2 SVGIG (reference sequence). V lost 8 bases and J lost 6, with 20 bases in between. The CDR3 consists of 13 residues. Concerning this clonotype: Its antigen is undetermined.

General study findings and limits: Limited sample numbers may have lowered accuracy.

The time point: newly diagnosed GD, antithyroid drugs for less than 3 months. PBMCs provided the RNA from which the TCR library was made. Investigators prepared the TCR beta libraries by applying iRepertoire HTBI primers and Arm-PCR of CDR3 regions. One entry per CDR3 protein results from TCRdb running MiXCR on the multiplex PCR reads. The sample holds 440,000 or so distinct CDR3 sequences, less than 20% seen once. The same data also contributed to another study, on T cells in Graves' hyperthyroidism and ophthalmopathy. That work states: Diagnosis relied on clinical symptoms, serum thyroxine and TRAb, thyroid ultrasound and orbital computed tomography.

Source: peripheral blood mononuclear cells (PBMCs), taken at new diagnosis, from a patient treated with antithyroid drugs. The clonotype comes from a young woman with Graves disease. The chain combines TRBV30 with TRBJ2-7; tentative D call: TRBD2 (7 bases). CDR3 residues: CARGAGDGVEQYF. The CDR3 DNA is TGTGCCCGGGGGGCCGGAGACGGGGTCGAGCAGTACTTC. Full variable domain (outside the CDR3, taken from reference TRBV30 and TRBJ2-7): SQTIHQWPATLVQPVGSPLSLECTVEGTSNPNLYWYRQAAGRGLQLLFYSVGIGQISSEVPQNLSASRPQDRQFILSSKKLLLSDSGFYLCARGAGDGVEQYFGPGTRLTVT.